The 15 T cell receptor beta chains below were found in one sample sequenced in a study of blood T cell repertoires in COVID-19. The protocol was immunoSEQ multiplex PCR, while the TCRdb copy is restricted to in-frame clones and leaves out a portion. Among about 160,000 clones listed, 85% to 95% were seen once. Sequencing used peripheral blood. Receptors originate from a woman aged 55-70 years with COVID-19, enrolled during active disease.

CDR3 loop: CASSSWTGDLYGYTF. The CDR3, as DNA: TGTGCCAGCAGCTCCTGGACAGGCGACCTCTATGGCTACACCTTC. The V call is TRBV7-9, the J call TRBJ1-2, with TRBD1 identical over 7 bases. CDR1 and CDR2 (germline): SEHNR, FQNEAQ (reference sequence). The CDR3 spans 15 residues. J gave up 4 bases and V 4 bases, and 9 bases lay outside the gene matches.

This chain links TRBV3-1 (or the pseudogene TRBV3-2) with TRBJ2-5, with TRBD2 matching over 10 bases. Trimming removed 1 base from V and 4 bases from J; junction bases left unmatched: 6. Germline values: CDR1 LGHDT, CDR2 YNNKEL (reference sequence). The CDR3 sequence is 16 residues long. CDR3 amino acids: CASSQGIAGGVETQYF. The CDR3 coding sequence is TGTGCCAGCAGCCAAGGGATAGCGGGGGGTGTAGAGACCCAGTACTTC.

This chain uses TRBV7-2 with TRBJ2-3; perhaps TRBD2 as D (5 bases). This CDR3 has 17 amino acids. CDR1 and CDR2 from the germline V gene are SGHTA and FQGNSA. V was pared by 3 bases and J by 4 bases, with 20 bases between. CDR3 protein: CASSFAAGSAGPDTQYF. The DNA for the CDR3 is TGTGCCAGCAGCTTCGCTGCGGGTTCCGCGGGTCCAGATACGCAGTATTTT.

The chain recombines TRBV19 with TRBJ1-3; D is undetermined. V dropped 5 bases and J dropped 1 base, with 15 bases sitting between them. From germline, CDR1 is LNHDA and CDR2 SQIVND (reference sequence). The CDR3 is made up of 16 amino acids. The CDR3 loop reads CASSSSQRRSGNTIYF. The CDR3 DNA follows: TGTGCCAGTAGTTCTTCCCAAAGGCGGTCTGGAAACACCATATATTTT.

The chain is built from TRBV9 and TRBJ2-3, with 9 bases matching TRBD2. Germline V gives CDR1 SGDLS, CDR2 YYNGEE. CDR3 length equals 15 residues. V lost 0 bases, J lost 6 bases, and 5 bases stayed unmatched. The CDR3 region is CASSVVGTSPDTQYF. DNA of the CDR3: TGTGCCAGCAGCGTAGTAGGGACTAGCCCGGATACGCAGTATTTT.

The chain employs TRBV5-1 and TRBJ2-2, with a possible D match to TRBD1 (6 bases). This CDR3 spans 15 amino acids. Germline V gene data show CDR1 as SGHRS and CDR2 as YFSETQ. V was cut by 0 bases and J by 0 bases, with 6 bases left in between. The CDR3 loop is CASSLDRANTGELFF. In DNA, the CDR3 is TGCGCCAGCAGCTTGGACAGGGCGAACACCGGGGAGCTGTTTTTT. Full variable domain (outside the CDR3, taken from reference TRBV5-1 and TRBJ2-2): KAGVTQTPRYLIKTRGQQVTLSCSPISGHRSVSWYQQTPGQGLQFLFEYFSETQRNKGNFPGRFSGRQFSNSRSEMNVSTLELGDSALYLCASSLDRANTGELFFGEGSRLTVL.

The J gene is TRBJ1-2, the V gene TRBV7-2; 7 bases line up with TRBD1. The V and J ends lost 4 bases and 2 bases, in that order; junction bases with no gene match: 10. There are 16 residues in the CDR3. Looked up from germline, CDR1 is SGHTA and CDR2 is FQGNSA. CDR3 sequence (DNA): TGTGCCAGCAGCTGGGGTCGCGGCAGGGGGAACTATGGCTACACCTTC. This codes for CASSWGRGRGNYGYTF.

The chain employs TRBV30 and TRBJ1-4; the D gene is possibly TRBD1 (6 bases). V shed 0 bases and J shed 4 bases, with 18 bases lying between them. Germline-derived CDR1 and CDR2 are GTSNPN and SVGIG (reference sequence). The CDR3 consists of 17 residues. The CDR3 DNA sequence: TGTGCCTGGAGTGTACGAACTGGTGTAGGGGGTAATGAAAAACTGTTTTTT. It specifies CAWSVRTGVGGNEKLFF.

V and J are TRBV11-3 and TRBJ1-2; D remains unclear. The CDR3 length is 14 residues. Per germline, CDR1 SGHNT and CDR2 YENEEA. V was clipped by 5 bases and J by 4 bases, with 14 bases between them. This CDR3 reads CASSADTSFYGYTF. CDR3 DNA: TGTGCCAGCAGCGCCGACACGTCGTTCTATGGCTACACCTTC.

The gene calls are TRBV5-1 and TRBJ2-3, with 13 positions matching TRBD2. V shed 0 bases and J 5 bases; nucleotides not matched to a gene: 9. CDR3 size: 18 residues. CDR1 is SGHRS and CDR2 is YFSETQ in the germline V gene. The CDR3 region is CASSLAGLAGALRDTQYF. The CDR3 DNA reads as TGCGCCAGCAGCTTGGCCGGACTAGCGGGGGCCCTACGAGATACGCAGTATTTT.

This chain links TRBV27 with TRBJ1-1; D is perhaps TRBD1 (5 bases). V was trimmed by 2 bases and J by 4 bases, leaving 11 bases between them. Germline V CDR1 and CDR2: MNHEY, SMNVEV (reference sequence). CDR3 length: 14 amino acids. CDR3 sequence (DNA): TGTGCCAGCAGTTTAACGGGGGTGGGCACTGAAGCTTTCTTT. This gives the protein CASSLTGVGTEAFF.

This sequence joins TRBV15 and TRBJ2-5; 9 bases fit TRBD2. Trimming at V came to 0 bases and at J to 4 bases, leaving 3 bases not matched to a gene. CDR3 length: 15 amino acids. CDR1 is LNHNV and CDR2 is YYDKDF in the germline V gene (reference sequence). The CDR3 region is CATSRDLRGGETQYF. DNA for the CDR3: TGTGCCACCAGCAGAGATCTGCGGGGGGGAGAGACCCAGTACTTC.

The V gene is TRBV27, the J gene TRBJ1-1; D unclear. The germline CDR1 and CDR2 sequences are MNHEY and SMNVEV (reference sequence). V shed 4 bases and J shed 1 base, with 4 bases lying between them. The CDR3 runs to 12 residues. CDR3 in amino acids: CASSSGNTEAFF. DNA for the CDR3: TGTGCCAGCAGTTCGGGGAACACTGAAGCTTTCTTT.

CDR3 in amino acids: CASSSPGTGGGTGTQYF. Written as DNA, the CDR3 is TGTGCCAGTAGTTCCCCGGGAACTGGCGGGGGAACCGGGACGCAGTATTTT. The chain joins TRBV19 to TRBJ2-3; TRBD2 matches 7 bases. CDR3 size: 17 residues. Germline V gene sequence: CDR1 LNHDA, CDR2 SQIVND (reference sequence). Trimming at V came to 5 bases and at J to 9 bases, leaving 20 bases not matched to a gene.

This chain links TRBV3-1 (or the pseudogene TRBV3-2) with TRBJ1-5; 8 bases map to TRBD1. Germline V gene sequence: CDR1 LGHDT, CDR2 YNNKEL (reference sequence). The CDR3 is 15 residues long. V gave up 0 bases and J gave up 6 bases; unmatched junction bases: 4. CDR3 sequence: CASSQDGTGGQPQHF. For the CDR3, the DNA is TGTGCCAGCAGCCAAGATGGTACAGGGGGTCAGCCCCAGCATTTT.